Detailed here is one T cell receptor beta chain. Its antigen remains unidentified. Base-call qualities are not available, and no considerably larger clone is one nucleotide away. This sample was included in a study of shared T cell receptors in the human thymus (dated by TCRdb to the early 2020s). Background on the whole study: The study examined how self-reactive, shared T-cell receptor alpha chains are generated in the human thymus.

Reading from cysteine to phenylalanine, the CDR3 counts 11 amino acids. Of all the DNA, just the CDR3 is kept, 33 bases in frame from base 1. Trimming takes 4 bases from V and 5 bases from J, and the germline ends sit 6 bases apart. CDR1 is given as SGHTA and CDR2 as FQGNSA, both from the germline V gene. Preparation of the library involved the immunoSEQ multiplex PCR assay. This is the immuneACCESS table as TCRdb keeps it, with only in-frame sequences that have V and J called. A part of the clones is gone; compared with another copy, unresolved V genes explain less than half, and the rest is unexplained. The sample table lists hundreds of thousands of clones, 88% of them with a count of one. Approximately 0.011% of the sample is held by the ten biggest clonotypes. These data are also associated with another study on human thymus T cells. As the second paper documents: Donors were immunologically healthy infants undergoing open corrective cardiac surgery for congenital heart defects in Finland. Thymus tissue was obtained as surgical resects removed during corrective cardiac surgery. V and J gene segment usage appeared biased in both thymic and peripheral blood repertoires. The related research found that thymic TCR repertoires overlapped highly between unrelated individuals. The study used about eight infant thymus samples plus four related peripheral blood samples to characterize TCR alpha and beta repertoires. Donor ages ranging from roughly 6 to 244 days were recorded, and 5 or 6 male and a couple of female infants were included in the cohort. Thymocytes were mechanically released from the tissue and were stored as pellets of roughly 9.5-34 million cells at -70 degrees C. A QIAsymphony instrument was used to extract genomic DNA from frozen cell pellets. TCRB and TCRAD loci were amplified from a standardized quantity of quality-controlled genomic DNA using the immunoSEQ multiplex PCR assay. The V(D)J region was spanned by amplicons of a length sufficient to cover the CDR3 and to identify V and J genes. The commercial immunoSEQ service was used to sequence amplicons on an Illumina platform. Primer bias and sequencing errors were corrected using previously described methods, and TCRAD and TCRB definitions followed the IMGT database. Repertoires were analysed with immunoSEQ Analyzer 3.0 and VDJTools, covering basic statistics, V/J segment usage, diversity estimates, rarefaction and pairwise overlap. Chao1, ChaoE, Efron-Thisted, Shannon and inverse Simpson indices were used to estimate diversity, which was also estimated on datasets down-sampled to the smallest sample. Repertoire overlap was determined by strict matching of CDR3 nucleotide sequence, V gene and J gene, and Jaccard-based multidimensional scaling clustering was applied. Thymus samples yielded on average roughly 800,000 unique TCRB clonotypes, compared with 80,000 to 85,000 from blood samples.

Recombination connected TRBV7-2 to TRBJ2-7; the D gene lacks a confident call. The sequenced sample consisted of thymocytes. This receptor was identified in a boy younger than two with a congenital heart defect. Donor details come from another sample of the same person, matched by shared clones. CDR3 loop: CASSSRNEQYF. At the DNA level, the sequence is TGTGCCAGCAGCTCGCGGAACGAGCAGTACTTC.